This TCR beta chain was documented in a study of early stage breast cancer tumors. About the research overall: Of some 15 invasive breast tumors, about a dozen were hormone receptor-positive, HER2-negative.

This table comes from immunoSEQ multiplex PCR, and its TCRdb copy is limited to in-frame clones, with some not included. The sample includes under 45,000 clones, about two thirds seen only once; the top ten take about 7.2%. Unmatched junction bases numbered 3, after V lost 4 bases and J lost 4 bases. Germline CDR1 reads SGDLS; CDR2 reads YYNGEE. The CDR3 is 13 amino acids. The clonotype was recovered from a person aged 50-59 years with breast cancer. Source material: blood. The chain links TRBV9 to TRBJ2-3, with 7 nucleotides matching TRBD1. DNA of the CDR3: TGTGCCAGCAGCTCAACAGGGGCAGATACGCAGTATTTT. The encoded protein is CASSSTGADTQYF. The full variable domain, with the rest looked up from reference TRBV9 and TRBJ2-3, is DSGVTQTPKHLITATGQRVTLRCSPRSGDLSVYWYQQSLDQGLQFLIQYYNGEERAKGNILERFSAQQFPDLHSELNLSSLELGDSALYFCASSSTGADTQYFGPGTRLTVL.